This TCR beta chain emerged from a study of shared clonotypes between healthy human individuals. V was trimmed by 5 bases and J by 0 bases, leaving 4 bases between them. The CDR3 spans 12 residues. Germline CDR1 SEHNR, CDR2 FQNEAQ (reference sequence). Deep was the level at which the assay was run. The authors ran unsorted PBMC replicate PCRs on 250 to 300 ng DNA, 32,000 or so T cell genomes. The table came from immunoSEQ multiplex PCR; TCRdb's copy has only in-frame clones and leaves some out. Here the sample spans 500,000 to 650,000 clones, 70% to 80% being singletons. This chain uses TRBV7-9 with TRBJ2-5; D is uncertain. Sequenced sample: PBMCs. This sequence was found in a woman aged 40 to 50 in good health. Some clones in this sample may be carry-over from other donors' samples. CDR3 DNA sequence: TGTGCCAGCAGCCTAAACCAAGAGACCCAGTACTTC. It translates to CASSLNQETQYF.